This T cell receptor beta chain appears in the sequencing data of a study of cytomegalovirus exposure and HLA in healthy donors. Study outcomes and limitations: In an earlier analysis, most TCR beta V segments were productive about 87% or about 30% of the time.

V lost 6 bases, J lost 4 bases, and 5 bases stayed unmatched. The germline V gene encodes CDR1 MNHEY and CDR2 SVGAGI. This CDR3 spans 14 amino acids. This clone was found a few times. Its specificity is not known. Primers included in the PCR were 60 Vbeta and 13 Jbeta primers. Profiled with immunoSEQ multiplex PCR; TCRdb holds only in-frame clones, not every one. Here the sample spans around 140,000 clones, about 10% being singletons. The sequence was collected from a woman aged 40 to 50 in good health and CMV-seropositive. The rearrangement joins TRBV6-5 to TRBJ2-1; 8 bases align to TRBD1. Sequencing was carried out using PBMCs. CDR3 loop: CASRSGQAYNEQFF. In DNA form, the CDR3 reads TGTGCCAGCAGGTCGGGACAGGCTTACAATGAGCAGTTCTTC.